This T cell receptor beta chain is from a study of a mutant IDH1 vaccine in newly diagnosed glioma. Using immunoSEQ multiplex PCR, the repertoire was profiled, and TCRdb retains in-frame clones only, with some absent. The sample gives approximately 100,000 clones, around 90% of which show up once; less than 0.65% is in the top ten. Time point defined: baseline, week 1 (first vaccination visit). Treatment described: pre-vaccination baseline after standard-of-care therapy. The germline V gene encodes CDR1 MGHRA and CDR2 YSYEKL. This CDR3 region has 18 residues. V was pared by 1 base and J by 4 bases, with 19 bases between.

The receptor's source is a woman aged 45-59 years with glioma. Sample: PBMCs, taken from a glioma patient treated with radiotherapy, temozolomide or both. The genes are TRBV4-1 and TRBJ1-4; no clear D gene. The CDR3 spells CASSQGLLRRRNNEKLFF. The CDR3 DNA reads TGCGCCAGCAGCCAAGGCTTACTCAGACGGAGAAATAATGAAAAACTGTTTTTT.